These 29 T cell receptor beta chains were sequenced from one sample in a study of blood T cell repertoires in COVID-19. Assay: immunoSEQ multiplex PCR; the TCRdb copy retains only in-frame clones and omits some. The sample holds 95,000 to 150,000 clones; about 91% are singletons and the top ten take roughly 1%. Sequencing input: peripheral blood. Receptors originate from a woman aged 50 to 65 with active or convalescent COVID-19.

This chain links TRBV19 with TRBJ1-3; D is possibly TRBD1 (6 bases). CDR1 is LNHDA, CDR2 SQIVND, per germline (reference sequence). The CDR3 has 14 amino acids. V was cut by 7 bases and J by 0 bases, with 10 bases left in between. The CDR3 protein is CASNGRGSGNTIYF. DNA of the CDR3: TGTGCCAGTAATGGCAGGGGCTCTGGAAACACCATATATTTT.

The chain carries TRBV6-5 and TRBJ2-1; TRBD2 matches 10 bases. With 2 bases clipped from V and 4 bases from J, the junction kept 5 bases outside the gene matches. Germline loops: CDR1 MNHEY, CDR2 SVGAGI. This CDR3 comprises 16 residues. CDR3 DNA: TGTGCCAGCAGTTACCCGGGACTAGCGCTTTACAATGAGCAGTTCTTC. This gives the protein CASSYPGLALYNEQFF.

The chain has TRBV9 and TRBJ2-3; 7 bases match TRBD2. The CDR3 runs 16 residues. Germline CDR1 is SGDLS and CDR2 is YYNGEE. The ends lost 1 base at V and 7 bases at J; junction bases unmatched: 12. CDR3 coding DNA: TGTGCCAGCAGCGTACGTGGGGGGACTACCCCAAATACGCAGTATTTT. The encoded protein is CASSVRGGTTPNTQYF.

This clone has more than one count but fewer than ten. The chain employs TRBV24-1 and TRBJ2-3; D not resolved. V was clipped by 3 bases and J by 2 bases, with 8 bases between them. Germline CDR1 is KGHDR and CDR2 is SFDVKD. The CDR3 has 14 residues. The CDR3 DNA reads as TGTGCCACCAGTGATGGCCCAGTCACAGATACGCAGTATTTT. It specifies CATSDGPVTDTQYF.

The V gene is TRBV28, the J gene TRBJ2-1, with D tentatively TRBD2 (5 bases). Germline values: CDR1 MDHEN, CDR2 SYDVKM. The germline V and J ends were trimmed by 5 bases and 15 bases, with 17 bases remaining between them. The CDR3 consists of 12 residues. Here the CDR3 reads CASSRSRGIPFF. CDR3 in DNA: TGTGCCAGCAGTAGAAGTCGGGGAATTCCGTTCTTC.

The V gene is TRBV7-3, the J gene TRBJ2-7, with a possible D match to TRBD2 (6 bases). This CDR3 has 15 residues. The germline V and J ends were trimmed by 5 bases and 3 bases, with 17 bases remaining between them. CDR1 and CDR2 from the germline V gene are SGHTA and FQGTGA. The DNA of the CDR3 is TGTGCCAGCAGCAAAACAGGAGGGGATGGCTACGAGCAGTACTTC. It translates to CASSKTGGDGYEQYF.

This chain joins TRBV28 and TRBJ1-4; 8 bases are a match to TRBD1. The CDR3 consists of 15 residues. CDR1 is MDHEN, CDR2 SYDVKM, per germline. V lost 3 bases, J lost 7 bases, and 7 bases stayed unmatched. The CDR3 loop reads CASSLDRVVGEKLFF. The CDR3 nucleotides are TGTGCCAGCAGTTTGGACAGGGTTGTGGGTGAAAAACTGTTTTTT.

V usage is TRBV9 and J usage is TRBJ2-1; TRBD2 matches 11 bases. After removal of 4 bases from V and 4 bases from J, the junction contained 10 bases not matched to a gene. CDR3 length: 17 amino acids. Germline V CDR1 and CDR2: SGDLS, YYNGEE. Here the CDR3 DNA reads TGTGCCAGCAGCAATCCGACTAGCGGGACCATATACAATGAGCAGTTCTTC. The encoded protein is CASSNPTSGTIYNEQFF.

The rearrangement joins TRBV19 to TRBJ2-5; D is unclear. This CDR3 is 14 amino acids long. Trimming took off 1 base at V and 1 base at J, with 7 bases between the two ends. CDR1 and CDR2 from the germline V gene are LNHDA and SQIVND (reference sequence). CDR3 residues: CASSIGGLQETQYF. The CDR3 DNA is TGTGCCAGTAGTATAGGAGGTCTCCAAGAGACCCAGTACTTC. The whole variable domain, filled in from reference TRBV19 and TRBJ2-5, reads DGGITQSPKYLFRKEGQNVTLSCEQNLNHDAMYWYRQDPGQGLRLIYYSQIVNDFQKGDIAEGYSVSREKKESFPLTVTSAQKNPTAFYLCASSIGGLQETQYFGPGTRLLVL.

This sequence joins TRBV12-2 and TRBJ2-7; the DNA was not used to check the table's D call, TRBD1. TRBV12-2 is noted as a pseudogene. This CDR3 contains 15 residues. CDR3 in amino acids: CASRRDTAPVYEQYF. Written as DNA, the CDR3 is TGTGCAAGTCGCCGGGACACGGCTCCCGTCTACGAGCAGTACTTC.

The chain combines TRBV4-3 with TRBJ2-5; a weak D match, TRBD2 (5 bases). The CDR3 has 15 residues. Germline V gene sequence: CDR1 LGHNA, CDR2 YSLEER. V was clipped by 3 bases and J by 0 bases, with 11 bases between them. The CDR3 DNA is TGCGCCAGCAGCCAGGCGGGCGAGTACCAAGAGACCCAGTACTTC. Its translation: CASSQAGEYQETQYF.

This clone was counted a single time. The CDR3 region has the DNA TGCAGTGCTAGTGGGCCAGGGAACCAAGAGACCCAGTACTTC. Residues: CSASGPGNQETQYF. The V and J genes are TRBV20-1 and TRBJ2-5, with D tentatively TRBD1 (5 bases). Deletions cut 3 bases from V and 0 bases from J, with 11 bases between. CDR1 DFQATT and CDR2 SNEGSKA come from the germline V gene (reference sequence). The CDR3 totals 14 residues.

This chain's CDR3 is CASSLNSGRARDTQYF. CDR3 DNA: TGTGCCAGCAGCCTAAATAGCGGGAGGGCGAGGGATACGCAGTATTTT. The genes are TRBV4-2 and TRBJ2-3; 11 bases match TRBD2. From germline, CDR1 is LGHNA and CDR2 YNFKEQ. The CDR3 length is 16 residues. The ends lost 4 bases at V and 6 bases at J; junction bases unmatched: 9.

The chain links TRBV4-1 to TRBJ1-2; D is perhaps TRBD1 (6 bases). This CDR3 comprises 16 residues. V was trimmed by 4 bases and J by 2 bases, leaving 17 bases between them. Germline CDR1 reads MGHRA; CDR2 reads YSYEKL. CDR3 DNA: TGCGCCAGCAGCCCCGTAATCACAGGGACCAACTATGGCTACACCTTC. Encoded protein: CASSPVITGTNYGYTF.

The V and J genes are TRBV5-6 and TRBJ2-5; D unresolved. Germline V CDR1 and CDR2: SGHDT, YYEEEE. The CDR3 consists of 13 residues. Deletions cut 2 bases from V and 6 bases from J, with 11 bases between. The chain's CDR3 is CASSFNGLKTQYF. The DNA for the CDR3 is TGTGCCAGCAGCTTCAATGGCCTGAAGACCCAGTACTTC.

This chain uses TRBV3-1 (or the pseudogene TRBV3-2) with TRBJ1-1, with 7 bases matching TRBD1. The CDR3 totals 14 residues. The V gene's germline CDR1 is LGHDT and CDR2 YNNKEL (reference sequence). With 2 bases clipped from V and 13 bases from J, the junction kept 13 bases outside the gene matches. CDR3 region: CASSQYPPGTAFFF. DNA of the CDR3: TGTGCCAGCAGCCAATATCCCCCCGGGACAGCTTTTTTCTTT.

This sequence joins TRBV21-1 and TRBJ2-1; the D segment call TRBD2 is taken from the table without a DNA check. TRBV21-1 is assigned pseudogene status. CDR3 length: 18 amino acids. This CDR3 reads CASGAWGVPTLSYNEQFF. CDR3 bases: TGTGCCAGTGGGGCCTGGGGGGTCCCGACCTTATCCTACAATGAGCAGTTCTTC.

This clone was seen just once. The chain combines TRBV19 with TRBJ2-2; a possible D gene is TRBD2 (5 bases). CDR1 is LNHDA and CDR2 is SQIVND in the germline V gene (reference sequence). With 3 bases removed from V and 15 bases from J, the gap between germline ends came to 11 bases. The CDR3 extends over 11 amino acids. The CDR3 sequence: CASSIRSGLFF. The CDR3 nucleotides read TGTGCCAGTAGTATCCGATCGGGGTTGTTTTTT. Together with reference TRBV19 and TRBJ2-2, the CDR3 gives the full variable domain: DGGITQSPKYLFRKEGQNVTLSCEQNLNHDAMYWYRQDPGQGLRLIYYSQIVNDFQKGDIAEGYSVSREKKESFPLTVTSAQKNPTAFYLCASSIRSGLFFGEGSRLTVL.

The chain is built from TRBV5-1 and TRBJ2-1, with 12 bases aligning to TRBD2. The CDR3 totals 17 residues. In germline, CDR1 is SGHRS, CDR2 YFSETQ. With V trimmed by 4 bases and J by 2 bases, 7 bases remained unmatched. CDR3 loop: CASSQSGTSGPYNEQFF. As DNA, the CDR3 is TGCGCCAGCAGCCAAAGTGGGACTAGCGGGCCCTACAATGAGCAGTTCTTC.

This chain links TRBV28 with TRBJ1-2; maybe TRBD1 (6 bases). The germline CDR1 and CDR2 sequences are MDHEN and SYDVKM. The CDR3 totals 12 residues. Deletions cut 10 bases from V and 7 bases from J, with 16 bases between. CDR3 loop: CATAQGAGGYTF. The CDR3 region has the DNA TGTGCCACCGCACAGGGCGCAGGTGGCTACACCTTC.

In regard to this clone: A read error may account for a junction end that differs from germline. This sequence joins TRBV7-7 and TRBJ2-1; 8 bases align to TRBD2. This CDR3 is 18 amino acids long. Germline values: CDR1 SSHAT, CDR2 FNYEAQ (reference sequence). CDR3 DNA sequence: TGTGCTAGCAGCTTAACAGCGGGAGCCTCGGCCTCCTACAATGAGCAGTTCTTC. It specifies CASSLTAGASASYNEQFF.

This chain uses TRBV7-3 with TRBJ1-1; 7 nucleotides agree with TRBD1. This CDR3 is built from 14 residues. Unmatched junction bases numbered 6, after V lost 5 bases and J lost 3 bases. Germline CDR1 reads SGHTA; CDR2 reads FQGTGA. This chain's CDR3 is CASSQAGGHTEAFF. For the CDR3, the DNA is TGTGCCAGCAGCCAAGCAGGGGGGCACACTGAAGCTTTCTTT.

The chain employs TRBV28 and TRBJ2-7; D is perhaps TRBD1 (6 bases). This CDR3 is 14 amino acids long. The V gene's germline CDR1 is MDHEN and CDR2 SYDVKM. Trimming shortened V by 5 bases and J by 0 bases, and 11 bases separated the two germline ends. The CDR3 bases are TGTGCCAGCAGTAGACAGGTTATCTCCTACGAGCAGTACTTC. Translation: CASSRQVISYEQYF.

The chain uses TRBV7-6 and TRBJ2-5, with 11 positions matching TRBD1. V shed 5 bases, J shed 5 bases, and the junction held 7 bases outside the gene matches. The CDR3 extends over 15 amino acids. Germline V gene data show CDR1 as SGHVS and CDR2 as FNYEAQ. The CDR3: CASSHWDRGRETQYF. CDR3 in DNA: TGTGCCAGCAGCCATTGGGACAGGGGGAGGGAGACCCAGTACTTC.

The rearrangement joins TRBV7-2 to TRBJ2-7; 9 nucleotides align to TRBD1. The CDR3 is 16 residues long. The V segment lost 5 bases and the J segment 0 bases; nucleotides outside the gene matches: 8. The germline gives CDR1 SGHTA, CDR2 FQGNSA. The CDR3 spells CASSVTGGTSSYEQYF. CDR3 sequence (DNA): TGTGCCAGCAGCGTGACAGGGGGTACGAGCTCCTACGAGCAGTACTTC.

CDR3 protein: CASSRDPGTRNIQYF. CDR3 nucleotides: TGTGCCAGCAGCCGAGACCCCGGGACTAGAAACATTCAGTACTTC. V gene TRBV3-1 (or the pseudogene TRBV3-2) combines with J gene TRBJ2-4; 8 bases fit TRBD2. The CDR3 runs 15 residues. Germline values: CDR1 LGHDT, CDR2 YNNKEL (reference sequence). The trim removed 4 bases at V and 6 bases at J, leaving 8 bases unmatched.

A few counts support this clone. The chain links TRBV7-3 to TRBJ2-1, with 7 nucleotides matching TRBD2. This CDR3 comprises 14 residues. CDR1 and CDR2 from the germline V gene are SGHTA and FQGTGA. The trim removed 3 bases at V and 8 bases at J, leaving 7 bases unmatched. The CDR3: CASSLISGNHEQFF. CDR3 DNA: TGTGCCAGCAGCTTGATCAGCGGGAACCATGAGCAGTTCTTC. Full variable domain (outside the CDR3, taken from reference TRBV7-3 and TRBJ2-1): GAGVSQTPSNKVTEKGKYVELRCDPISGHTALYWYRQSLGQGPEFLIYFQGTGAADDSGLPNDRFFAVRPEGSVSTLKIQRTERGDSAVYLCASSLISGNHEQFFGPGTRLTVL.

The rearrangement joins TRBV28 to TRBJ1-5, with 12 nucleotides matching TRBD1. Germline V gene data show CDR1 as MDHEN and CDR2 as SYDVKM. The CDR3 has 16 amino acids. Unmatched junction bases numbered 9, after V lost 5 bases and J lost 7 bases. The CDR3 reads CASSSGTGGAGQPQHF. In nucleotides, the CDR3 is TGTGCCAGCAGTAGCGGGACAGGGGGCGCAGGGCAGCCCCAGCATTTT.

This CDR3 reads CASSNPRTSGRNEQFF. The CDR3 DNA follows: TGTGCCAGTAGTAACCCCCGGACTAGCGGGAGGAATGAGCAGTTCTTC. The genes are TRBV19 and TRBJ2-1; 14 nucleotides align to TRBD2. CDR3 length: 16 amino acids. V lost 4 bases to trimming and J lost 7 bases; unmatched junction nucleotides: 6. The germline V gene has CDR1 LNHDA and CDR2 SQIVND (reference sequence).